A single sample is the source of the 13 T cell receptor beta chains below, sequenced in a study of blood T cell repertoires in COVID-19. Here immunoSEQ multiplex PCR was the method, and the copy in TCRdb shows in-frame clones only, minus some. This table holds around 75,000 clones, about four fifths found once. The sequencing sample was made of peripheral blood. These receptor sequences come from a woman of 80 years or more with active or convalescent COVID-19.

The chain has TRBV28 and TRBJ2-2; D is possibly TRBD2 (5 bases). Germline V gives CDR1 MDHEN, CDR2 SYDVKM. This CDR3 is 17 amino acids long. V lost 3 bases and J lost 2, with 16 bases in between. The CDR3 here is CASSLVEGVRNTGELFF. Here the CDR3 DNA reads TGTGCCAGCAGTTTGGTTGAGGGAGTCAGAAACACCGGGGAGCTGTTTTTT.

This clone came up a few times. CDR3 region: CASRPLGGESSLGELFF. For the CDR3, the DNA is TGTGCCAGTAGGCCCCTAGGGGGCGAGTCATCCCTCGGGGAGCTGTTTTTT. The gene calls are TRBV19 and TRBJ2-2; 7 nucleotides align to TRBD1. Trimming cost V 6 bases and J 7 bases; bases outside gene matches: 17. Germline CDR1 and CDR2: LNHDA and SQIVND (reference sequence). There are 17 residues in the CDR3.

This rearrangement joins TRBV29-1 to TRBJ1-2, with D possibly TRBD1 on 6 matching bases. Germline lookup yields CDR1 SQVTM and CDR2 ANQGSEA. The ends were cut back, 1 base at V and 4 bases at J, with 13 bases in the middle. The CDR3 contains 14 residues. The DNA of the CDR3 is TGCAGCGTTGAAGGGGGCGGACAGTCCTATGGCTACACCTTC. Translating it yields CSVEGGGQSYGYTF.

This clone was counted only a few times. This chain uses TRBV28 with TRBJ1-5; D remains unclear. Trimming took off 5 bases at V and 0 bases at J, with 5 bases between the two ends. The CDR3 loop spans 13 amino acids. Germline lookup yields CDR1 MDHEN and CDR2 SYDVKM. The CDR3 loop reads CASSPYSNQPQHF. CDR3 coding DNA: TGTGCCAGCAGTCCTTATAGCAATCAGCCCCAGCATTTT.

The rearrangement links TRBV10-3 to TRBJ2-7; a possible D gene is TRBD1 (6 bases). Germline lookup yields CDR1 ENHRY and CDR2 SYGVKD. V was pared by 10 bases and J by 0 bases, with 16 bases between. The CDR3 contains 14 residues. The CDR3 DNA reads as TGTGCCACCACTCCCGGGACAACCTCCTACGAGCAGTACTTC. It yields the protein CATTPGTTSYEQYF.

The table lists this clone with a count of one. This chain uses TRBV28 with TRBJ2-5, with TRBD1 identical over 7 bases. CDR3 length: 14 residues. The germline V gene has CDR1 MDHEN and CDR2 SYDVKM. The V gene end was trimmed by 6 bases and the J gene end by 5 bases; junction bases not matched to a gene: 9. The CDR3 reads CASRRQGTRETQYF. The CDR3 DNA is TGTGCCAGCAGACGACAGGGAACGAGGGAGACCCAGTACTTC.

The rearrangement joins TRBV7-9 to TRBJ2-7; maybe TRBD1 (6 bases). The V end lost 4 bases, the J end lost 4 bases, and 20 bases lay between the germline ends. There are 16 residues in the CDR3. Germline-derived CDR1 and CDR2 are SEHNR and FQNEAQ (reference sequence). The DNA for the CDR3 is TGTGCCAGCAGCTCTGTTAGGGGGAGACAGCTTTACGAGCAGTACTTC. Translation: CASSSVRGRQLYEQYF.

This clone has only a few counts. The CDR3 DNA is TGCGCCAGCAGCTCGGGACTAGCGGGACCCTCCTACGAGCAGTACTTC. Its protein product is CASSSGLAGPSYEQYF. The rearrangement uses TRBV4-3 and TRBJ2-7, with 13 bases matching TRBD2. Losses at the gene ends were 5 bases for V and 0 bases for J; bases not matched to a gene: 4. Germline V lookup: CDR1 LGHNA, CDR2 YSLEER. This CDR3 comprises 16 residues.

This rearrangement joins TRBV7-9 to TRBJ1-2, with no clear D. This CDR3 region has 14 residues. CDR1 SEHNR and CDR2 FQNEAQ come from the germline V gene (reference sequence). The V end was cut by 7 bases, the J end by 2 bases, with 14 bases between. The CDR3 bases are TGTGCCAGCACCCTGGCCAGGCCCAACTATGGCTACACCTTC. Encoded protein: CASTLARPNYGYTF.

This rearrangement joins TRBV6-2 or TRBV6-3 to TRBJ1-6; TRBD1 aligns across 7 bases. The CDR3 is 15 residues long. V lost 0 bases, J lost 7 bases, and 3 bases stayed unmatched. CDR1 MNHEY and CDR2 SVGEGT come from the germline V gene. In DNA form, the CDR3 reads TGTGCCAGCAGTTACTCCGGGACAGCGAATTCACCCCTCCACTTT. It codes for CASSYSGTANSPLHF.

The CDR3 nucleotides are TGTGCCAGCAGCTTAGCGCAGGTGGCGGGTACCTACGAGCAGTACTTC. It specifies CASSLAQVAGTYEQYF. The rearrangement uses TRBV7-2 and TRBJ2-7; possible D gene TRBD2, 5 bases. V lost 0 bases, J lost 2 bases, and 14 bases lay in between. The CDR3 runs 16 residues. The germline CDR1 and CDR2 sequences are SGHTA and FQGNSA.

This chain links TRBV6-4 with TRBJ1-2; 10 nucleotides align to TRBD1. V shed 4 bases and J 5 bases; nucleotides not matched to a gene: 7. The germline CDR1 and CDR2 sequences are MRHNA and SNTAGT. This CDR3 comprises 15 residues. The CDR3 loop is CASSGYGTGVYGYTF. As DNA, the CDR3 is TGTGCCAGCAGTGGCTATGGGACAGGGGTTTATGGCTACACCTTC.

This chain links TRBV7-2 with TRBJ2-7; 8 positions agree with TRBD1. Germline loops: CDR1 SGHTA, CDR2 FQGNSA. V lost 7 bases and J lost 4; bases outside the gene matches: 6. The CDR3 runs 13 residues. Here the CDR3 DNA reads TGTGCCAGCACCCAGCGACAGGGGTACGAGCAGTACTTC. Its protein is CASTQRQGYEQYF.